These 18 T cell receptor beta chains share one sample of origin, sequenced in a study of vaccination effects on CD4 cells after COVID-19. Antigen-specific CD4+ T cells expanded by the ViraFEST assay with viral peptide pools were then sequenced. Isolating CD4+ T cells followed approximately 11 days of culture. These receptors have no identified antigens. Assay: immunoSEQ multiplex PCR; the TCRdb copy retains only in-frame clones and omits some. The table includes around 20,000 clones, about 71% detected once. This sample comprised CD4+ T cells from PBMCs cultured with HCoV-229E spike peptides, obtained before COVID-19 vaccination. The origin of the receptors is a human donor who received a COVID-19 vaccine.

CDR3 sequence: CASSLDQGGTGPYNEQFF. CDR3 sequence (DNA): TGTGCCAGCAGCTTAGATCAGGGCGGGACAGGGCCGTACAATGAGCAGTTCTTC. This chain joins TRBV11-3 and TRBJ2-1; 9 bases are shared with TRBD1. With 0 bases clipped from V and 4 bases from J, the junction kept 10 bases outside the gene matches. The CDR3 loop spans 18 amino acids. Germline V gene sequence: CDR1 SGHNT, CDR2 YENEEA.

This clone was seen a handful of times. This sequence joins TRBV7-9 and TRBJ1-2; the D is unclear. Trimming took 3 bases from V and 6 from J, leaving 8 bases between them. The CDR3 sequence is 12 residues long. Germline CDR1 is SEHNR and CDR2 is FQNEAQ (reference sequence). The CDR3 is CASSLASHGYTF. The CDR3 coding sequence is TGTGCCAGCAGCTTGGCAAGTCATGGCTACACCTTC.

The chain couples TRBV6-2 or TRBV6-3 to TRBJ2-7; perhaps D is TRBD1 or TRBD2 (5 bases each). V was cut by 3 bases and J by 5 bases, with 26 bases left in between. CDR3 size: 18 residues. The V gene's germline CDR1 is MNHEY and CDR2 SVGEGT. The CDR3 region has the DNA TGTGCCAGCAGTTATGTTCGAGCCGGGACGGTCCGCGTGAACGAGCAGTACTTC. It codes for CASSYVRAGTVRVNEQYF.

This clone was observed once. The chain has TRBV12-5 and TRBJ1-2; D gene unclear. The germline V and J ends were trimmed by 0 bases and 8 bases, with 13 bases remaining between them. The germline CDR1 and CDR2 sequences are LGHNT and FRNRAP. The CDR3 loop spans 14 amino acids. The CDR3 loop reads CASGLVRGLGGYTF. The CDR3 DNA sequence: TGTGCTAGTGGTTTGGTACGTGGGCTAGGCGGCTACACCTTC.

The chain is built from TRBV6-1 and TRBJ1-1, with D maybe TRBD1 (5 bases). Germline V gene sequence: CDR1 MNHNS, CDR2 SASEGT. This CDR3 region has 14 residues. Trimming removed 3 bases at V and 7 bases at J, with 15 bases between. The CDR3 is CASSEGPPGLEAFF. The DNA of the CDR3 is TGTGCCAGCAGTGAGGGGCCCCCCGGCCTTGAAGCTTTCTTT.

The rearrangement links TRBV19 to TRBJ2-3; either TRBD1 or TRBD2 may fit D (6 bases each). Trimming left V 6 bases short and J 6 bases short, with 13 bases between. Per the germline V gene, CDR1 is LNHDA and CDR2 is SQIVND (reference sequence). There are 13 residues in the CDR3. CDR3 region: CASRTRGEDTQYF. For the CDR3, the DNA is TGTGCCAGTAGGACTAGGGGGGAGGATACGCAGTATTTT. The full variable domain, rest sourced from reference TRBV19 and TRBJ2-3, is DGGITQSPKYLFRKEGQNVTLSCEQNLNHDAMYWYRQDPGQGLRLIYYSQIVNDFQKGDIAEGYSVSREKKESFPLTVTSAQKNPTAFYLCASRTRGEDTQYFGPGTRLTVL.

The chain uses TRBV7-9 and TRBJ2-1; D could derive from TRBD1 or TRBD2 (5 bases each). The CDR3 contains 14 residues. The germline CDR1 and CDR2 sequences are SEHNR and FQNEAQ (reference sequence). V lost 6 bases and J lost 8, with 17 bases in between. The CDR3 DNA reads as TGTGCCAGCAGGCCGGGACCAAGCCCCCATGAGCAGTTCTTC. Protein: CASRPGPSPHEQFF.

This clone occurred a few times. The rearrangement joins TRBV3-1 (or the pseudogene TRBV3-2) to TRBJ1-5; D might be TRBD1 (5 bases). V lost 0 bases and J 7 bases, leaving 10 bases between the germline ends. There are 14 residues in the CDR3. The germline V gene has CDR1 LGHDT and CDR2 YNNKEL (reference sequence). The CDR3 DNA sequence: TGTGCCAGCAGCCAAGACGGGGGAAACCAGCCCCAGCATTTT. Protein product: CASSQDGGNQPQHF.

In its sample, this clone was seen a few times. The CDR3 sequence: CASSQAGERGGGQFF. The CDR3 nucleotides read TGCGCCAGCAGCCAGGCTGGTGAAAGGGGGGGTGGGCAGTTCTTC. The chain joins TRBV4-1 to TRBJ2-1; D might be TRBD2 (7 bases). V lost 3 bases to trimming and J lost 12 bases, with 21 bases between them. Looked up from germline, CDR1 is MGHRA and CDR2 is YSYEKL. The CDR3 loop spans 15 amino acids.

This clone has just one count. The chain employs TRBV7-2 and TRBJ2-7; TRBD2 matches at 9 bases. The CDR3 extends over 15 amino acids. J lost 1 base, V lost 5 bases, and 6 bases had no gene match. Germline loops: CDR1 SGHTA, CDR2 FQGNSA. The DNA of the CDR3 is TGTGCCAGCAGCGGACGAGCGGGAGGTTCCTACGAGCAGTACTTC. Translated: CASSGRAGGSYEQYF. Full variable domain (missing parts from reference TRBV7-2 and TRBJ2-7): GAGVSQSPSNKVTEKGKDVELRCDPISGHTALYWYRQSLGQGLEFLIYFQGNSAPDKSGLPSDRFSAERTGGSVSTLTIQRTQQEDSAVYLCASSGRAGGSYEQYFGPGTRLTVT.

This chain uses TRBV2 with TRBJ1-2; the D is unclear. Trimming pared 11 bases from V and 5 bases from J, leaving 18 bases between. Germline CDR1 reads SNHLY; CDR2 reads FYNNEI. The CDR3 spans 13 residues. The CDR3 reads CAFYPGGPYGYTF. In DNA, the CDR3 is TGTGCCTTCTACCCCGGCGGGCCTTATGGCTACACCTTC.

The chain has TRBV5-1 and TRBJ1-2; D remains ambiguous. The CDR3 runs to 15 residues. Trimming left V 5 bases short and J 2 bases short, with 16 bases between. Germline V lookup: CDR1 SGHRS, CDR2 YFSETQ. CDR3 bases: TGCGCCAGCAGTCCTACGTTCGGGCTGAACTATGGCTACACCTTC. Amino acids: CASSPTFGLNYGYTF.

This chain links TRBV18 with TRBJ2-5; 11 bases align to TRBD1. The CDR3 has 15 amino acids. V lost 6 bases, J lost 7 bases, and 10 bases stayed unmatched. The germline CDR1 and CDR2 sequences are KGHSH and LQKENI. The DNA for the CDR3 is TGTGCCAGCTCTCTCAGGACAGGGGGCGCCGGGACCCAGTACTTC. It translates to CASSLRTGGAGTQYF.

The chain is built from TRBV4-1 and TRBJ2-3, with a tentative D call TRBD2 (5 bases). V was trimmed by 0 bases and J by 3 bases, leaving 7 bases between them. Germline loops: CDR1 MGHRA, CDR2 YSYEKL. This CDR3 comprises 14 residues. The DNA of the CDR3 is TGCGCCAGCAGCCAAGATCGGGGTACAGATACGCAGTATTTT. Translating it yields CASSQDRGTDTQYF.

This clone was seen a handful of times. The chain uses TRBV11-2 and TRBJ2-2; D perhaps matches TRBD1 (6 bases). There are 14 residues in the CDR3. The V and J ends lost 5 bases and 5 bases respectively, with 12 bases between them. Germline assignment: CDR1 SGHAT and CDR2 FQNNGV. CDR3 sequence (DNA): TGTGCCAGCAGCCCTGGACAGTCAACCGGGGAGCTGTTTTTT. Its protein is CASSPGQSTGELFF.

The V gene is TRBV3-1 (or the pseudogene TRBV3-2), the J gene TRBJ2-1; no clear D gene. The CDR3 length is 13 residues. CDR1 and CDR2 (germline): LGHDT, YNNKEL (reference sequence). V lost 0 bases and J lost 10, with 10 bases in between. The CDR3 spells CASSQDLVAEQFF. The CDR3, as DNA: TGTGCCAGCAGCCAAGATTTGGTAGCAGAGCAGTTCTTC.

The CDR3 here is CASSLGDADTQYF. The CDR3, as DNA: TGTGCCAGCAGTTTGGGCGATGCAGATACGCAGTATTTT. The J gene is TRBJ2-3, the V gene TRBV12-3 or TRBV12-4; D ambiguous. CDR3 length equals 13 residues. V dropped 3 bases and J dropped 4 bases, with 8 bases sitting between them.

The rearrangement links TRBV10-3 to TRBJ1-5, with no clear D. The CDR3 totals 13 residues. V was cut by 5 bases and J by 2 bases, with 7 bases left in between. CDR1 and CDR2 (germline): ENHRY, SYGVKD. CDR3 nucleotide sequence: TGTGCCATCAGTTTGGGAGGCAATCAGCCCCAGCATTTT. This codes for CAISLGGNQPQHF.